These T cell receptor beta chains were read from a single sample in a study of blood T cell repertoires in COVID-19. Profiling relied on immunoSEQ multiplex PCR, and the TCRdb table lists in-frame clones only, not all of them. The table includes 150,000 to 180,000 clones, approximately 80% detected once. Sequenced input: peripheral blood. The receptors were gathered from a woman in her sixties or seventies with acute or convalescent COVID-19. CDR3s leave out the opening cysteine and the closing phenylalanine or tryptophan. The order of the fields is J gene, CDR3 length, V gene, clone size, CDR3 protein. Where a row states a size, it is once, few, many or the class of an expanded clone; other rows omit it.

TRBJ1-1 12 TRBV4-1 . ASSQEMARTEAF
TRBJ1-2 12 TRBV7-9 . ASSLDFRDYGYT
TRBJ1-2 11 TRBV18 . ASSPQGEDGYT
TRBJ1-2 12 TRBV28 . ASTLGGGVYGYT
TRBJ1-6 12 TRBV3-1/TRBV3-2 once ASSPRGGSSPLH
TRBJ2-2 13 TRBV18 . ASSPPDRGGGELF
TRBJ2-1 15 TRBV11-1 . ASSLALDRGFYNEQF
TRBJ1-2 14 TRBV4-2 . ASSLEPGQGHYGYT
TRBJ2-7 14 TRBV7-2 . ASSLGSSGGWNEQY
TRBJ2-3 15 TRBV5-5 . ASSLAGGPRLADTQY
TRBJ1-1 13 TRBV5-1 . ASSLQQGAGTEAF
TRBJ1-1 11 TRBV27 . ASSLSGGTEAF
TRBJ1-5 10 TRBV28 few ASIGGNQPQH
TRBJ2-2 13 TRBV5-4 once ASSYDRTNTGELF
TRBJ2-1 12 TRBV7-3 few ASSFGRGGYEQF
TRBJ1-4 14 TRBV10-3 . AISESGTRRSEKLF
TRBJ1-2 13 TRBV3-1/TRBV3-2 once ASSQVPVRQRGYT